This T cell receptor (beta chain) was sequenced for a study of blood T cells in healthy people across ages (dated by TCRdb to the mid-2010s). In terms of the full investigation: Template switching captured roughly one uniquely barcoded TCR beta cDNA molecule per two T cells in model experiments. Age-related changes in TCR beta repertoire diversity were measured in the study by deep sequencing normalized with unique cDNA molecular identifiers. The donors were split into four age groups: young (average about 16 years), middle-aged (around 37), aged (around 67) and long-lived (under 90). To avoid experimental bias, donors of different ages were distributed randomly across sequencing lanes. The study analyzed two additional independent replicas of 1 million unique cDNA reads from the same blood draw for two donors, one aged 18 to 29 and one aged 80 or older.

Systemically healthy Caucasian individuals from Russia, approximately 39 in total and aged about 6 to 90 years, were included as donors. Each donor gave approximately 9.3 milliliters of peripheral blood, collected into EDTA-treated Vacutainer tubes. Ficoll-Paque density-gradient centrifugation was used to isolate PBMCs, with at least 6 million obtained per sample. Trizol reagent was used to extract total RNA from the PBMCs, yielding at least 5 micrograms per sample. Naive CD45RAhigh/CD27high T cell percentages were measured by flow cytometry on a PBMC aliquot from every donor. According to the germline V gene, CDR1 reads SGHAT and CDR2 reads FQNNGV. From its cysteine to its phenylalanine, the CDR3 spans 14 amino acids. Here the CDR3 DNA is all that survives: 42 bases in frame from base 1. The junction carries 8 bases between V and J, which are trimmed by 2 bases and 1 base respectively. What the study reported, not specific to this receptor: Compared with the aged group, the long-lived group had more naive CD4+ T cells, fewer expanded clones and increased TCR diversity, suggesting age selection. As age increased, observed TCR beta diversity per million T cells dropped in a roughly linear way, and a significant reduction was already evident by age 40. Estimates of total diversity based on one million sequenced T cells were regarded as lower bounds and as underestimates. The percentage of naive T cells measured by flow cytometry correlated strongly with observed TCR beta diversity. Because profiling used bulk unsorted PBMCs, naive and antigen-experienced compartments could not be compared conclusively. Because donor CMV infection status was unknown, age-related changes in expanded clonotypes were potentially confounded.

About this clonotype itself: It has no known antigen specificity. Per-base qualities were not stored, and no clone one base away is much larger.

The protocol used for the library was 5' RACE. The sequencing machine was an Illumina HiSeq 2500. The second PCR ran for roughly 7 to 11 cycles and used a J-beta primer mix along with a sample-barcoded 5' primer. A template-switch 5' adaptor carrying 12 random nucleotides introduced a unique molecular identifier onto each TCR beta cDNA molecule. At least 3 million CDR3-containing paired-end reads were obtained from each sample. The Mint cDNA synthesis kit, primed by a TRBC-specific oligonucleotide, was used to synthesize first-strand cDNA from all RNA. All cDNA was treated with uracil-DNA glycosylase and then went through a first 18-cycle PCR with the universal primers M1SS and BC2_uni_R. In the paper's pipeline: Normalization of each sample was performed by random selection of 1 million high-quality reads, each carrying a distinct molecular identifier. Instead of being binned into consensus sequences, reads with shared molecular identifiers were discarded. MiTCR, set to a Q25 quality threshold and the strictest error-elimination algorithm, was used for CDR3 identification, clonotype clustering and error correction. A nonparametric unseen species model with Euler transformation was used to estimate a lower bound on total TCR beta diversity. TCRdb trimmed the raw reads at Q25, called clones with MiXCR and kept productive beta chains. Records with the same CDR3 protein are collapsed into one entry carrying the most frequent genes and DNA. TCRdb's processing, not the authors' own work, is the source of the V and J calls. The sample table records about 570,000 distinct CDR3 sequences; 25% to 30% of these occur just once. The ten largest account for approximately 17% of the sample.

The sequence was obtained from a woman between 65 and 79 years old in good health. This sequence uses TRBV11-2 and TRBJ1-1, with the D gene not clear enough to name. Sequencing was performed on blood. The CDR3 region reads CASSLIGPNTEAFF. The nucleotide sequence is given as TGTGCCAGCAGCTTAATAGGACCGAACACTGAAGCTTTCTTT.